This T cell receptor (beta chain) was captured in a study of response to subunit inactivated influenza vaccine. The CDR3 extends over 17 amino acids. CDR1 is SGHRS and CDR2 is YFSETQ in the germline V gene. The V and J ends lost 4 bases and 5 bases, in that order; junction bases with no gene match: 11. This clonotype was recorded a few times. The antigen remains unidentified. Study-level results: Few new T cells, the authors suggested, are recruited by each seasonal influenza vaccination.

Via MiXCR, TCRdb re-called the RT-PCR reads, giving one row per CDR3 protein. The table records 590,000 or so distinct CDR3 sequences, about 15% of them present only once. This receptor was taken from a man aged 50 to 59 who received an inactivated influenza vaccine. V and J are TRBV5-1 and TRBJ1-4, with 10 bases matching TRBD1. Specimen: PBMCs from blood, collected around 14 days before vaccination. The CDR3 DNA is TGCGCCAGCAGCCAGGGACAGGGGATCGTAAGGAATGAAAAACTGTTTTTT. Amino acid sequence: CASSQGQGIVRNEKLFF.